This is a list of T cell receptor beta chains from one sample in a study of blood T cell repertoires in COVID-19. Assay: immunoSEQ multiplex PCR; the TCRdb copy retains only in-frame clones and omits some. The profile covers approximately 270,000 clones, with 70% to 90% appearing a single time and under 4% taken by the ten largest. What was sequenced was peripheral blood. These receptors came from a man aged 18 to 30 with active or convalescent COVID-19. CDR3s include the opening cysteine and the closing phenylalanine or tryptophan. Fields, in order: V gene, clone size, J gene, D gene, CDR3 DNA, CDR3 protein. A D gene is named only where the DNA matches it firmly. The listing skips clone size in some rows; elsewhere it reads once, few, many or a size class.

v_call: TRBV6-5
clone_size: .
j_call: TRBJ1-2
d_call: TRBD1
cdr3_nt: TGTGCCAGCAGTACCGGGACAGGGGACCTCTATGGCTACACCTTC
cdr3_aa: CASSTGTGDLYGYTF

v_call: TRBV15
clone_size: .
j_call: TRBJ1-1
d_call: .
cdr3_nt: TGTGCCACCAGCGCTAGTTTAGGGGGCACTGAAGCTTTCTTT
cdr3_aa: CATSASLGGTEAFF

v_call: TRBV5-1
clone_size: .
j_call: TRBJ2-1
d_call: .
cdr3_nt: TGCGCCAGCAGCCCGACAGGGGAGGGCAATGAGCAGTTCTTC
cdr3_aa: CASSPTGEGNEQFF

v_call: TRBV12-5
clone_size: .
j_call: TRBJ1-2
d_call: TRBD1
cdr3_nt: TGTGCTAGTGTCCCGGGACAGGGTGTCCCTAACTATGGCTACACCTTC
cdr3_aa: CASVPGQGVPNYGYTF

v_call: TRBV18
clone_size: once
j_call: TRBJ2-7
d_call: TRBD1
cdr3_nt: TGTGCCAGCTCACCACCCGGGACAGGGGGCTCCTACGAGCAGTACTTC
cdr3_aa: CASSPPGTGGSYEQYF

v_call: TRBV27
clone_size: .
j_call: TRBJ2-7
d_call: .
cdr3_nt: TGTGCCAGCAGTTTTGGCGGCTCTCGCCCTGGCGAGCAGTACTTC
cdr3_aa: CASSFGGSRPGEQYF

v_call: TRBV14
clone_size: few
j_call: TRBJ2-7
d_call: TRBD1
cdr3_nt: TGTGCCAGCAGCCCGGAAGACAGGGGAGTAGGCGAGCAGTACTTC
cdr3_aa: CASSPEDRGVGEQYF

v_call: TRBV5-1
clone_size: .
j_call: TRBJ1-1
d_call: .
cdr3_nt: TGCGCCAGCAGCTTGGAGGTAGGGAGAACTGAAGCTTTCTTT
cdr3_aa: CASSLEVGRTEAFF

v_call: TRBV5-6
clone_size: .
j_call: TRBJ2-7
d_call: TRBD1
cdr3_nt: TGTGCCAGCAGCTTAGGGACAGTATACGAGCAGTACTTC
cdr3_aa: CASSLGTVYEQYF

v_call: TRBV5-1
clone_size: .
j_call: TRBJ1-2
d_call: .
cdr3_nt: TGCGCCAGCAGCCCCCAGGCCAGCAACTATGGCTACACCTTC
cdr3_aa: CASSPQASNYGYTF

v_call: TRBV27
clone_size: .
j_call: TRBJ1-1
d_call: TRBD1
cdr3_nt: TGTGCCAGCAGTTTGGACAGGGATGTGGGTGACACTGAAGCTTTCTTT
cdr3_aa: CASSLDRDVGDTEAFF

v_call: TRBV9
clone_size: .
j_call: TRBJ2-1
d_call: TRBD2
cdr3_nt: TGTGCCAGCACCGCCTTAGGGACTAGCGGTTACAATGAGCAGTTCTTC
cdr3_aa: CASTALGTSGYNEQFF

v_call: TRBV12-3/TRBV12-4
clone_size: .
j_call: TRBJ1-2
d_call: .
cdr3_nt: TGTGCCAGCAGTCCAGACTATGGCTACACCTTC
cdr3_aa: CASSPDYGYTF

v_call: TRBV6-2/TRBV6-3
clone_size: .
j_call: TRBJ2-3
d_call: .
cdr3_nt: TGTGCCAGCAGTTCTATACCCCGCACAGATACGCAGTATTTT
cdr3_aa: CASSSIPRTDTQYF

v_call: TRBV7-2
clone_size: .
j_call: TRBJ2-7
d_call: TRBD2
cdr3_nt: TGTGCCAGCAGCGGGACTAGCGCGGGCTACGAGCAGTACTTC
cdr3_aa: CASSGTSAGYEQYF

v_call: TRBV7-3
clone_size: .
j_call: TRBJ2-1
d_call: TRBD2
cdr3_nt: TGTGCCAGCAGCTTGATGGGGACTAGCGTTTACAATGAGCAGTTCTTC
cdr3_aa: CASSLMGTSVYNEQFF

v_call: TRBV9
clone_size: .
j_call: TRBJ1-1
d_call: TRBD1
cdr3_nt: TGTGCCAGCAGCGTCGAGCTCCAGGGGGCACACGCTTTCTTT
cdr3_aa: CASSVELQGAHAFF

v_call: TRBV19
clone_size: .
j_call: TRBJ2-5
d_call: .
cdr3_nt: TGTGCCAGTAGTACTCTTTCCCAAGAGACCCAGTACTTC
cdr3_aa: CASSTLSQETQYF

v_call: TRBV12-3/TRBV12-4
clone_size: .
j_call: TRBJ1-1
d_call: .
cdr3_nt: TGTGCCAGCAGTTTCGGGCAGGGTGAGGCTTTCTTT
cdr3_aa: CASSFGQGEAFF

v_call: TRBV9
clone_size: .
j_call: TRBJ1-3
d_call: .
cdr3_nt: TGTGCCAGCAGCGTAGGCGGTCTGGGCTCTGGAAACACCATATATTTT
cdr3_aa: CASSVGGLGSGNTIYF

v_call: TRBV3-1/TRBV3-2
clone_size: .
j_call: TRBJ2-1
d_call: TRBD2
cdr3_nt: TGTGCCAGCAGCCCGTATACTAGCGGGAGGTTATACAATGAGCAGTTCTTC
cdr3_aa: CASSPYTSGRLYNEQFF

v_call: TRBV11-2
clone_size: .
j_call: TRBJ2-7
d_call: TRBD2
cdr3_nt: TGTGCCAGCAGCTTTAGCGGGAGGGAAGAGCAGTACTTC
cdr3_aa: CASSFSGREEQYF

v_call: TRBV3-1/TRBV3-2
clone_size: .
j_call: TRBJ2-2
d_call: TRBD1
cdr3_nt: TGTGCCAGCAGCCAGGGACAGGGGAACACCGGGGAGCTGTTTTTT
cdr3_aa: CASSQGQGNTGELFF

v_call: TRBV6-5
clone_size: .
j_call: TRBJ2-7
d_call: TRBD2
cdr3_nt: TGTGCCAGCAGTTACTCGTTGCGGGGGGAGGGCGAGCAGTACTTC
cdr3_aa: CASSYSLRGEGEQYF

v_call: TRBV7-2
clone_size: .
j_call: TRBJ1-5
d_call: .
cdr3_nt: TGTGCCAGCAGCTCTACAGGGCGTCATCAGCCCCAGCATTTT
cdr3_aa: CASSSTGRHQPQHF

v_call: TRBV30
clone_size: .
j_call: TRBJ2-7
d_call: .
cdr3_nt: TGTGCCTGGAGTCCCCGTTGGGACTCCGGGGTTTCCGAGCAGTACTTC
cdr3_aa: CAWSPRWDSGVSEQYF

v_call: TRBV11-1
clone_size: .
j_call: TRBJ1-2
d_call: TRBD1
cdr3_nt: TGTGCCAGCAGCCACTTGGACAGGGGGCATGGCTACACCTTC
cdr3_aa: CASSHLDRGHGYTF

v_call: TRBV19
clone_size: .
j_call: TRBJ2-3
d_call: TRBD2
cdr3_nt: TGTGCCAGTAGTATCCCGCCTAGCGGGAGATCAGATACGCAGTATTTT
cdr3_aa: CASSIPPSGRSDTQYF

v_call: TRBV9
clone_size: .
j_call: TRBJ2-3
d_call: .
cdr3_nt: TGTGCCAGCAGCATACGGGGGAGCACAGATACGCAGTATTTT
cdr3_aa: CASSIRGSTDTQYF

v_call: TRBV14
clone_size: .
j_call: TRBJ2-7
d_call: .
cdr3_nt: TGTGCCAGCAGCCGGGCCCTTCAGGGCGAGCAGTACTTC
cdr3_aa: CASSRALQGEQYF

v_call: TRBV21-1
clone_size: .
j_call: TRBJ1-6
d_call: .
cdr3_nt: TGTGCCAGCGATGGCAGGGAAAATTCACCCCTCCACTTT
cdr3_aa: CASDGRENSPLHF

v_call: TRBV4-2
clone_size: .
j_call: TRBJ2-7
d_call: .
cdr3_nt: TGTGCCAGCAGCCAAGAACCCGCGGCCCCCTTCGAGCAGTACTTC
cdr3_aa: CASSQEPAAPFEQYF

v_call: TRBV12-3/TRBV12-4
clone_size: .
j_call: TRBJ2-3
d_call: .
cdr3_nt: TGTGCCAGCAGCCGTGGCGATACGCAGTATTTT
cdr3_aa: CASSRGDTQYF

v_call: TRBV24-1
clone_size: once
j_call: TRBJ1-1
d_call: TRBD1
cdr3_nt: TGTGCCACCAGTGATCAGACAGGGATTAACACTGAAGCTTTCTTT
cdr3_aa: CATSDQTGINTEAFF

v_call: TRBV6-1
clone_size: .
j_call: TRBJ2-6
d_call: .
cdr3_nt: TGTGCCAGCAGTGGCCGGACAGTCCTCTCTGGGGCCAACGTCCTGACTTTC
cdr3_aa: CASSGRTVLSGANVLTF

v_call: TRBV7-9
clone_size: .
j_call: TRBJ1-1
d_call: .
cdr3_nt: TGTGCCAGCAGCTTAGGGGCAGCTAACACTGAAGCTTTCTTT
cdr3_aa: CASSLGAANTEAFF

v_call: TRBV7-9
clone_size: .
j_call: TRBJ1-3
d_call: .
cdr3_nt: TGTGCCAGCAGCTTTAGCGGGAGCTCTGGAAACACCATATATTTT
cdr3_aa: CASSFSGSSGNTIYF

v_call: TRBV10-3
clone_size: .
j_call: TRBJ2-7
d_call: TRBD1
cdr3_nt: TGTGCCATCACCGGGACAGGAGATGAGCAGTACTTC
cdr3_aa: CAITGTGDEQYF

v_call: TRBV30
clone_size: .
j_call: TRBJ2-5
d_call: .
cdr3_nt: TGTGCCTGGAGTGTACGCCCAGGGGCAGAGACCCAGTACTTC
cdr3_aa: CAWSVRPGAETQYF

v_call: TRBV5-4
clone_size: once
j_call: TRBJ2-5
d_call: .
cdr3_nt: TGTGCCAGCAGCCGACGACAGGATCTTAGGGAGACCCAGTACTTC
cdr3_aa: CASSRRQDLRETQYF